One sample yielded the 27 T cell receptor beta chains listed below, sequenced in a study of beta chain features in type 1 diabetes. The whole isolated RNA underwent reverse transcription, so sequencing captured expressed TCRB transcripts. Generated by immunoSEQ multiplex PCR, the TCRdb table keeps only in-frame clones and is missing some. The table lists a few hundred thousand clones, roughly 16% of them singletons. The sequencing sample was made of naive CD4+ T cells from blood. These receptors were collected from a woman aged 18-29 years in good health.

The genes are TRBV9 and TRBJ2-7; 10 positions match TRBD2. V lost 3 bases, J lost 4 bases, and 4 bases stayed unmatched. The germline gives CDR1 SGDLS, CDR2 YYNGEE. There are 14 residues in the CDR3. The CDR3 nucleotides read TGTGCCAGCAGCGGAGTAGCGGGAGGATACGAGCAGTACTTC. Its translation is CASSGVAGGYEQYF. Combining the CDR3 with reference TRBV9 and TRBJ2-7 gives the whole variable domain DSGVTQTPKHLITATGQRVTLRCSPRSGDLSVYWYQQSLDQGLQFLIQYYNGEERAKGNILERFSAQQFPDLHSELNLSSLELGDSALYFCASSGVAGGYEQYFGPGTRLTVT.

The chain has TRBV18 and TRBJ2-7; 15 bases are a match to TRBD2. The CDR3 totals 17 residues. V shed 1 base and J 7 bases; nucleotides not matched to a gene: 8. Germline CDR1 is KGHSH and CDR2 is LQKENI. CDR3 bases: TGTGCCAGCTCACCACTCCCCGGACTAGCGGGAGGGGTTGAGCAGTACTTC. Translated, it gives CASSPLPGLAGGVEQYF.

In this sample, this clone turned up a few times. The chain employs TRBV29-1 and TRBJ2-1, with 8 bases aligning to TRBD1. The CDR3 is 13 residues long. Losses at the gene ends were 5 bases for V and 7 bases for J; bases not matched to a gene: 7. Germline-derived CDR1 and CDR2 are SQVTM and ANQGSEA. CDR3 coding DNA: TGCAGCGTTAGGGGACAGGTACTGAATGAGCAGTTCTTC. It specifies CSVRGQVLNEQFF.

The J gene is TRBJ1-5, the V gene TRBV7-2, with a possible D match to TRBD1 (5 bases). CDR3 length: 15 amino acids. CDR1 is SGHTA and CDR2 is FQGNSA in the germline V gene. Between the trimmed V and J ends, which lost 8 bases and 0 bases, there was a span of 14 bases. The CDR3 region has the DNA TGTGCCAGCTCCTGGCGGGGGGATAGCAATCAGCCCCAGCATTTT. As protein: CASSWRGDSNQPQHF.

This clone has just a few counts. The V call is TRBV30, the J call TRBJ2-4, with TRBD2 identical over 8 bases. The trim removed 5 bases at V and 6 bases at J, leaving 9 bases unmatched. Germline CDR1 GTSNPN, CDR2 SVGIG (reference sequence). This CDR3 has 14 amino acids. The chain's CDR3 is CAWRTSGSINIQYF. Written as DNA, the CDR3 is TGTGCCTGGCGCACCAGCGGGAGTATAAACATTCAGTACTTC.

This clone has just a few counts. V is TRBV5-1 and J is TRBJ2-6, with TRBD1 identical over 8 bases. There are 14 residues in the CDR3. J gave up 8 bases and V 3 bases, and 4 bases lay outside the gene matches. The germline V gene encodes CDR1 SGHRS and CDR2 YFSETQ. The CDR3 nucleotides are TGCGCCAGCAGCTCCGGGACAGGCTCCAACGTCCTGACTTTC. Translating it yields CASSSGTGSNVLTF.

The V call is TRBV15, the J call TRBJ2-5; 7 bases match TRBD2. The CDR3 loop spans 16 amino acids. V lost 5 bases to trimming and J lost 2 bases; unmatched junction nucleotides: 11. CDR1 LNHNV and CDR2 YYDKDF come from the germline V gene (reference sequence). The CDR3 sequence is CATSLGRGGYQETQYF. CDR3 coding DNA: TGTGCCACCAGCCTGGGGAGGGGAGGTTATCAAGAGACCCAGTACTTC.

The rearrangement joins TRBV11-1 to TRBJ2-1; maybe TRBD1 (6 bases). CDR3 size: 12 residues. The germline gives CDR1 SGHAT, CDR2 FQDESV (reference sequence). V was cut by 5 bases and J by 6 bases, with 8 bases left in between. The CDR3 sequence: CASSKQGNEQFF. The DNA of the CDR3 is TGTGCCAGCAGCAAACAGGGCAATGAGCAGTTCTTC.

The CDR3, as DNA: TGTGCCTGGAGTGTTGGGACTAGCGGGACCCACAATGAGCAGTTCTTC. Residues: CAWSVGTSGTHNEQFF. This sequence joins TRBV30 and TRBJ2-1; 13 bases map to TRBD2. After removal of 0 bases from V and 5 bases from J, the junction contained 4 bases not matched to a gene. The CDR3 sequence is 16 residues long. Germline CDR1 and CDR2: GTSNPN and SVGIG (reference sequence).

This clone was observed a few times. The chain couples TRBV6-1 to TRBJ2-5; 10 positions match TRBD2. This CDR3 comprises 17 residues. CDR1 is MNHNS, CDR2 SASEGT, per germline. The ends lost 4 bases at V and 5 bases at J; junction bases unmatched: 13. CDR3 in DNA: TGTGCCAGCAGTGCCCGGGCTAGCGGGAGTCGGGCGGAGACCCAGTACTTC. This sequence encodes CASSARASGSRAETQYF.

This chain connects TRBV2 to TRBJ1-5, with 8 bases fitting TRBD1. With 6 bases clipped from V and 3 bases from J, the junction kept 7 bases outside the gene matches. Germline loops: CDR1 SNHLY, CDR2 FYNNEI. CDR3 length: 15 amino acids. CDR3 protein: CASRRQGINNQPQHF. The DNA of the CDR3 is TGTGCCAGCAGAAGACAGGGGATAAACAATCAGCCCCAGCATTTT.

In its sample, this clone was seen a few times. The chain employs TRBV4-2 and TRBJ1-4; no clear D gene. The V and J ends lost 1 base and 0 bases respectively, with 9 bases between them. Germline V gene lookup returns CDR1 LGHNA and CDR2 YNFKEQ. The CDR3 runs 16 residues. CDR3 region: CASSQARDATNEKLFF. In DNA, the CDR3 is TGTGCCAGCAGCCAAGCGAGAGATGCAACTAATGAAAAACTGTTTTTT.

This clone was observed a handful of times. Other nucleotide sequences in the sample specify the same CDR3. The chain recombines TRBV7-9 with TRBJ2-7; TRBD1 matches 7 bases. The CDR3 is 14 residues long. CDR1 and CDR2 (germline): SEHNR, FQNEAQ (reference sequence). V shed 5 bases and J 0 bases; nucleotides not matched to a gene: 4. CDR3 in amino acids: CASSLRDSSYEQYF. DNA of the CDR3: TGTGCCAGCAGCCTTCGGGACAGCTCCTACGAGCAGTACTTC.

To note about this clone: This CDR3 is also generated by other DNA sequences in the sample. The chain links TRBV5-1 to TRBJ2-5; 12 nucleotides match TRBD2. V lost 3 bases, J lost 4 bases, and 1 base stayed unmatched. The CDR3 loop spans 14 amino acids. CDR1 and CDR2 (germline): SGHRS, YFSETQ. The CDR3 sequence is CASSSGLAGETQYF. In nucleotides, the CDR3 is TGCGCCAGCAGCTCGGGACTAGCGGGAGAGACCCAGTACTTC.

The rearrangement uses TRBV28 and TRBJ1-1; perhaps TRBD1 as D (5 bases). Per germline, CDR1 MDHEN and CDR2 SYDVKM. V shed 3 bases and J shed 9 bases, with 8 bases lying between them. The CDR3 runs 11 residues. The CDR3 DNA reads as TGTGCCAGCAGTTTGGAGGGGAAAGCTTTCTTT. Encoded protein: CASSLEGKAFF.

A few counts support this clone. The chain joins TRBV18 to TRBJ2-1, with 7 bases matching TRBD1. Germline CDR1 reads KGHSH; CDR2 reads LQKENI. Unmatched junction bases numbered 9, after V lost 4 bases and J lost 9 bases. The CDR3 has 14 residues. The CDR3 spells CASSQDRVRGEQFF. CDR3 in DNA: TGTGCCAGCTCACAAGACAGGGTACGGGGTGAGCAGTTCTTC.

CDR3 bases: TGCAGCGTGACTAGCGGGAGCTTTCGCGAGCAGTACTTC. Translation: CSVTSGSFREQYF. The rearrangement links TRBV29-1 to TRBJ2-7; 12 bases are shared with TRBD2. Germline V gene sequence: CDR1 SQVTM, CDR2 ANQGSEA. This CDR3 is 13 amino acids long. V was pared by 6 bases and J by 6 bases, with 6 bases of the junction left unmatched.

The CDR3 here is CASKPAGVLGTQYF. The CDR3 nucleotides are TGTGCCAGCAAGCCAGCGGGAGTTCTGGGGACCCAGTACTTC. The chain combines TRBV28 with TRBJ2-5; 8 nucleotides match TRBD2. V was clipped by 7 bases and J by 7 bases; unmatched bases: 11. Per germline, CDR1 MDHEN and CDR2 SYDVKM. The CDR3 totals 14 residues.

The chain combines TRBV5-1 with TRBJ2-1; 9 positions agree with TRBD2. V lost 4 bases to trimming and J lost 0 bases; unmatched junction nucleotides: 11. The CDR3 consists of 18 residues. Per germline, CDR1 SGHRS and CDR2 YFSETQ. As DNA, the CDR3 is TGCGCCAGCAGCATTACCGGGACTAGCCTAAGCTCCTACAATGAGCAGTTCTTC. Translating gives CASSITGTSLSSYNEQFF.

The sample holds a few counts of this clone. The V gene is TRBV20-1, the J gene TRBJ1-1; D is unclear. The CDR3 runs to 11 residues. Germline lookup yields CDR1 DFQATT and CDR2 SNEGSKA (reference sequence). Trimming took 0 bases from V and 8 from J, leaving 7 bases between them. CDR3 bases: TGCAGTGCTAGAGATACATTAGAAGCTTTCTTT. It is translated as CSARDTLEAFF.

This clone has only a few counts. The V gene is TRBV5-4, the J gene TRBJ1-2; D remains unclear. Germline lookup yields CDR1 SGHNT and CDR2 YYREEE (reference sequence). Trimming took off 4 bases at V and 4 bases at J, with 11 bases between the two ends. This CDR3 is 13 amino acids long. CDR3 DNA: TGTGCCAGCAGCCTACCCCTCTCCTATGGCTACACCTTC. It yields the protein CASSLPLSYGYTF.

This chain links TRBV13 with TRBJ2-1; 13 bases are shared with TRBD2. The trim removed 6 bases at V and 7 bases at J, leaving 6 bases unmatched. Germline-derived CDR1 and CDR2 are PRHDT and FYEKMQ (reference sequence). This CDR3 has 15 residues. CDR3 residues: CASRLAGGPVNEQFF. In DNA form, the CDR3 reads TGTGCCAGCAGACTAGCGGGAGGGCCGGTTAATGAGCAGTTCTTC.

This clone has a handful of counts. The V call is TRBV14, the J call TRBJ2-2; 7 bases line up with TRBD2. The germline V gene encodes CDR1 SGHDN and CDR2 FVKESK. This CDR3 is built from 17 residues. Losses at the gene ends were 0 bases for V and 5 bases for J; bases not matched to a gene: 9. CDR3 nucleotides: TGTGCCAGCAGCCAAGATGTTGAACTAGCGCGGACCGGGGAGCTGTTTTTT. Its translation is CASSQDVELARTGELFF.

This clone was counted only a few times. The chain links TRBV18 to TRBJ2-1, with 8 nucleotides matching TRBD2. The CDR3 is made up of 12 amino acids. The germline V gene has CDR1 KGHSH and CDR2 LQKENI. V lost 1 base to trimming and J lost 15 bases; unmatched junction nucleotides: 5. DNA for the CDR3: TGTGCCAGCTCACCACAGACTAGCGTTGGGTTCTTC. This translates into CASSPQTSVGFF.

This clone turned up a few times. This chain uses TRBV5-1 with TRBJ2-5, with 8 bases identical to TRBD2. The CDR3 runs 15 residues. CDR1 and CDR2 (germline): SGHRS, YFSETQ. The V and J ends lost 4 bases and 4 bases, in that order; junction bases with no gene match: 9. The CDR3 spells CASSRSVREGETQYF. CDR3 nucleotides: TGCGCCAGCAGCCGGAGTGTACGGGAGGGAGAGACCCAGTACTTC.

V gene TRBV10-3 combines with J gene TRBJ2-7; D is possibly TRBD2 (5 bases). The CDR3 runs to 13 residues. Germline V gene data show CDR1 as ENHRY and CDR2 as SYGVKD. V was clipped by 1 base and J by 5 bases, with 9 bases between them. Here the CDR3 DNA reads TGTGCCATCAGTGAGTTTATCGGGAACGAGCAGTACTTC. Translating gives CAISEFIGNEQYF.

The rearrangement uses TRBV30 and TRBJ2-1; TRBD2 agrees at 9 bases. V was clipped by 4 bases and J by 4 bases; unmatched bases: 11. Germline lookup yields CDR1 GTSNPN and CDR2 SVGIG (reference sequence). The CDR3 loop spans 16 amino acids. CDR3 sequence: CAWKSPGLASYNEQFF. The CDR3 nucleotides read TGTGCCTGGAAATCACCGGGACTAGCTTCGTACAATGAGCAGTTCTTC.